The 10 T cell receptor beta chains listed next were all sequenced from one sample in a study of cytomegalovirus exposure and HLA in healthy donors. PCR involved 60 Vbeta and 13 Jbeta primers. TCRdb's table, derived via immunoSEQ multiplex PCR, lists solely in-frame clones and lacks some. Of fewer than 200,000 clones listed, roughly 80% are singletons. The specimen was PBMCs. The source is a woman between 18 and 29 years old in good health and CMV-seronegative.

This clone appeared a single time. The chain has TRBV28 and TRBJ1-1; the D gene is possibly TRBD1 (6 bases). Germline V gives CDR1 MDHEN, CDR2 SYDVKM. The CDR3 totals 14 residues. Trimming removed 1 base at V and 8 bases at J, with 14 bases between. The CDR3 sequence: CASSLFRQGREAFF. The CDR3 nucleotides read TGTGCCAGCAGTTTATTTAGGCAGGGGCGAGAAGCTTTCTTT.

The V and J genes are TRBV6-1 and TRBJ1-2, with a possible D match to TRBD1 (6 bases). The germline V gene encodes CDR1 MNHNS and CDR2 SASEGT. V lost 0 bases and J lost 3, with 14 bases in between. The CDR3 consists of 16 residues. The CDR3 is CASSEAFRTEDYGYTF. The CDR3 DNA is TGTGCCAGCAGTGAAGCTTTCCGGACAGAGGACTATGGCTACACCTTC.

This clone came up once. The CDR3 loop reads CASSQVSGLADTGELFF. In DNA, the CDR3 is TGTGCCAGCAGCCAAGTTTCAGGACTAGCGGACACCGGGGAGCTGTTTTTT. The rearrangement uses TRBV4-2 and TRBJ2-2, with TRBD2 identical over 10 bases. Germline values: CDR1 LGHNA, CDR2 YNFKEQ. V dropped 1 base and J dropped 3; count of bases not matched to a gene: 5. This CDR3 spans 17 amino acids.

This rearrangement joins TRBV7-8 to TRBJ1-5; D may be TRBD1 (6 bases). Germline V lookup: CDR1 SGHVS, CDR2 FQNEAQ. This CDR3 comprises 17 residues. The ends were cut back, 3 bases at V and 5 bases at J, with 20 bases in the middle. DNA for the CDR3: TGTGCCAGCAGCTTCCAAGTTGGGCCCGCAGGGGATCAGCCCCAGCATTTT. Translated, it gives CASSFQVGPAGDQPQHF.

This chain joins TRBV2 and TRBJ1-6, with TRBD1 matching over 9 bases. Germline loops: CDR1 SNHLY, CDR2 FYNNEI. Trimming cost V 6 bases and J 5 bases; bases outside gene matches: 11. The CDR3 contains 17 residues. The CDR3: CASRTRGTGLNNSPLHF. DNA for the CDR3: TGTGCCAGCAGAACACGAGGGACAGGGCTAAATAATTCACCCCTCCACTTT.

The rearrangement uses TRBV27 and TRBJ1-5; TRBD1 is a possible D gene (5 bases). In germline, CDR1 is MNHEY, CDR2 SMNVEV (reference sequence). V was cut by 3 bases and J by 1 base, with 10 bases left in between. This CDR3 comprises 15 residues. The CDR3 here is CASSLMGGSNQPQHF. The CDR3, as DNA: TGTGCCAGCAGTTTGATGGGGGGGAGCAATCAGCCCCAGCATTTT.

The genes are TRBV4-1 and TRBJ2-3; D is perhaps TRBD1 (6 bases). The CDR3 is 13 residues long. Germline CDR1 and CDR2: MGHRA and YSYEKL. V lost 2 bases and J 9 bases, leaving 12 bases between the germline ends. CDR3 in amino acids: CASSQWDKDTQYF. As DNA, the CDR3 is TGCGCCAGCAGCCAATGGGACAAGGACACGCAGTATTTT.

The rearrangement uses TRBV6-5 and TRBJ1-2; 8 bases line up with TRBD1. Trimming at V came to 5 bases and at J to 6 bases, leaving 5 bases not matched to a gene. The CDR3 sequence is 13 residues long. Germline loops: CDR1 MNHEY, CDR2 SVGAGI. CDR3 nucleotides: TGTGCCAGCAGTCCCATGGACAGGGATGGCTACACCTTC. It codes for CASSPMDRDGYTF.

This chain uses TRBV4-1 with TRBJ1-1; 7 bases match TRBD1. Germline V gives CDR1 MGHRA, CDR2 YSYEKL. This CDR3 has 15 amino acids. With V trimmed by 3 bases and J by 3 bases, 7 bases remained unmatched. DNA of the CDR3: TGCGCCAGCAGCCATTTCGACAGGGCCCACACTGAAGCTTTCTTT. The encoded protein is CASSHFDRAHTEAFF.

This clone turned up a few times. The chain employs TRBV7-3 and TRBJ2-3; perhaps TRBD2 as D (6 bases). The V end lost 1 base, the J end lost 0 bases, and 8 bases lay between the germline ends. CDR3 size: 15 residues. Germline V CDR1 and CDR2: SGHTA, FQGTGA. The CDR3 loop is CASSLIGTSTDTQYF. The CDR3 DNA is TGTGCCAGCAGCTTAATAGGGACTAGCACAGATACGCAGTATTTT.